This is a list of T cell receptor beta chains from one sample in a study of blood T cell repertoires in COVID-19. Assay: immunoSEQ multiplex PCR; the TCRdb copy retains only in-frame clones and omits some. Altogether 150,000 to 200,000 clones are present, about 93% being singletons, with the ten largest covering around 4.6%. Sequencing used peripheral blood. The receptors here all came from a woman between 50 and 59 years old with acute or convalescent COVID-19. Both conserved end residues are part of each CDR3. A D gene is named only where the DNA matches it firmly. Rows may omit the clone size; those that give it use once, few, many or a size class.

TGTGCCAGTAGTATAGCACAGGGCCCGAATGAGCAGTTCTTC	CASSIAQGPNEQFF	-	-	TRBV19	TRBJ2-1
TGTGCCTGGAGTGAGAGGGACAGGGGTTTTGGAAACACCATATATTTT	CAWSERDRGFGNTIYF	-	TRBD1	TRBV30	TRBJ1-3
TGTGCCAGCAGGGGAGGGGATTCTGGCAAAAACATTCAGTACTTC	CASRGGDSGKNIQYF	once	TRBD2	TRBV6-5	TRBJ2-4
TGTGCTAGCAGCCCCGAGGCGTCTTCCGTCCGTGAGCAGTTCTTC	CASSPEASSVREQFF	-	-	TRBV7-7	TRBJ2-1
TGCGCCAGCAGCCAAGATCAGGGACAGGACTACGAGCAGTACTTC	CASSQDQGQDYEQYF	-	TRBD1	TRBV4-1	TRBJ2-7
TGTGCCAGCAGCTTGCAGGGGAGCTCCTATAATTCACCCCTCCACTTT	CASSLQGSSYNSPLHF	-	-	TRBV5-8	TRBJ1-6
TGTGCCAGTAGTCGCCAGAGACTAACTAATGAAAAACTGTTTTTT	CASSRQRLTNEKLFF	-	-	TRBV19	TRBJ1-4
TGTGCCAGTAGGGGCCCGGGACAGGGATCCTACAATGAGCAGTTCTTC	CASRGPGQGSYNEQFF	once	TRBD1	TRBV19	TRBJ2-1
TGTGCCAGCAGTGATGTTAGCACCTACGAGCAGTACTTC	CASSDVSTYEQYF	-	-	TRBV2	TRBJ2-7
TGCGCCAGCAGCCTAGACAGGGCAAGCACTGAAGCTTTCTTT	CASSLDRASTEAFF	-	TRBD1	TRBV4-3	TRBJ1-1
TGTGCCAGCAGCCCAGGGACAGGGAGCACTGAAGCTTTCTTT	CASSPGTGSTEAFF	-	TRBD1	TRBV7-3	TRBJ1-1
TGTGCCAGCAGCTTAGTAGGACAGGGACCCACCGGGGAGCTGTTTTTT	CASSLVGQGPTGELFF	-	TRBD1	TRBV7-9	TRBJ2-2
TGTGCCAGCAGCCAGAGGAGGGATTCACCCCTCCACTTT	CASSQRRDSPLHF	-	-	TRBV7-2	TRBJ1-6
TGTGCCAGCAGTGATCAGACGAGGAGGTCAGCAGATACGCAGTATTTT	CASSDQTRRSADTQYF	-	-	TRBV2	TRBJ2-3
TGCGCCAGCAGCCAAGGGGGGGTGGGCTTAAATTCACCCCTCCACTTT	CASSQGGVGLNSPLHF	-	-	TRBV4-1	TRBJ1-6
TGTGCCAGCAGCCCGTTGCCGGGACACCCCGCGATCCTAACACTAGCAACTAATGAAAAACTGTTTTTT	CASSPLPGHPAILTLATNEKLFF	-	-	TRBV28	TRBJ1-4
TGTGCCAGCAGTTTTGACAGGGAAAACACAGATACGCAGTATTTT	CASSFDRENTDTQYF	-	TRBD1	TRBV27	TRBJ2-3
TGTGCCAGTAAACAGGGGGTATATAGCAATCAGCCCCAGCATTTT	CASKQGVYSNQPQHF	-	TRBD1	TRBV19	TRBJ1-5
TGTGCCAGCAGCCAAGAACGGGGACTAGCGGCCAGCTCCTACAATGAGCAGTTCTTC	CASSQERGLAASSYNEQFF	-	TRBD2	TRBV3-1/TRBV3-2	TRBJ2-1
TGTGCCAGCAGCCCGATAACACAGGGATCGAACACCGGGGAGCTGTTTTTT	CASSPITQGSNTGELFF	-	-	TRBV5-6	TRBJ2-2
TGTGCCAGCAGTATCTTTAGCAGCCCCACTGAAGCTTTCTTT	CASSIFSSPTEAFF	once	-	TRBV28	TRBJ1-1
TGTGCCACCAGCAGAGATTTCGGACAGGGCGACACTGAAGCTTTCTTT	CATSRDFGQGDTEAFF	once	TRBD1	TRBV15	TRBJ1-1
TGTGCCAGCAGTGATTGGGCGAGAACTGAAGCTTTCTTT	CASSDWARTEAFF	once	-	TRBV25-1	TRBJ1-1
TGTGCCGGAGACAGTGGGACTAGCGGGAGTGGTGAGCAGTTCTTC	CAGDSGTSGSGEQFF	-	TRBD2	TRBV6-5	TRBJ2-1
TGTGCCAGCAGCTTAGCGCTCAGGGTGAACACTGAAGCTTTCTTT	CASSLALRVNTEAFF	-	-	TRBV7-9	TRBJ1-1
TGTGCCAGTAGCCCGACAGTTGGGGTCAATCAGCCCCAGCATTTT	CASSPTVGVNQPQHF	-	-	TRBV19	TRBJ1-5
TGTGCCAGCAGCTCTACCGGGACATACTATGGCTACACCTTC	CASSSTGTYYGYTF	-	-	TRBV5-4	TRBJ1-2
TGTGCCAGCAGTGCGACAGGTGAAGCTAACTATGGCTACACCTTC	CASSATGEANYGYTF	-	-	TRBV6-4	TRBJ1-2
TGTGCCAGTACATTCAGCTCTGGAAACACCATATATTTT	CASTFSSGNTIYF	-	-	TRBV19	TRBJ1-3
TGTGCCAGCAGCTATGGACAGGGGGGTAATGAGCAGTTCTTC	CASSYGQGGNEQFF	once	TRBD1	TRBV7-3	TRBJ2-1